These 30 T cell receptor beta chains were sequenced from one sample in a study of T cell responses to AZD1222 COVID-19 vaccine. TCRdb keeps only in-frame clones here, not all; method: immunoSEQ multiplex PCR. The sample shows 95,000 to 150,000 clones, about 91% of them seen only once. The sequenced sample was peripheral blood, obtained on day 0 of AZD1222 vaccination. Receptors originate from an adult in good health.

The chain carries TRBV29-1 and TRBJ1-1; tentatively, D is TRBD1 (5 bases). V was trimmed by 8 bases and J by 0 bases, leaving 13 bases between them. CDR1 SQVTM and CDR2 ANQGSEA come from the germline V gene. The CDR3 runs 13 residues. The CDR3 sequence is CSIGRGLNTEAFF. For the CDR3, the DNA is TGCAGCATCGGGAGGGGTTTGAACACTGAAGCTTTCTTT. The full variable domain, its missing parts supplied by reference TRBV29-1 and TRBJ1-1, is SAVISQKPSRDICQRGTSLTIQCQVDSQVTMMFWYRQQPGQSLTLIATANQGSEATYESGFVIDKFPISRPNLTFSTLTVSNMSPEDSSIYLCSIGRGLNTEAFFGQGTRLTVV.

The chain recombines TRBV7-3 with TRBJ1-6, with TRBD1 as a possible D gene (5 bases). The germline CDR1 and CDR2 sequences are SGHTA and FQGTGA. The ends were cut back, 2 bases at V and 8 bases at J, with 13 bases in the middle. The CDR3 contains 15 residues. The CDR3 protein is CASSLFNGGDSPLHF. In DNA, the CDR3 is TGTGCCAGCAGCTTATTTAACGGAGGGGATTCACCCCTCCACTTT.

The V gene is TRBV19, the J gene TRBJ2-7; 7 positions agree with TRBD1. The CDR3 is made up of 14 amino acids. Germline lookup yields CDR1 LNHDA and CDR2 SQIVND (reference sequence). V trimming: 1 base; J trimming: 3 bases; junction bases outside the gene matches: 3. CDR3 amino acids: CASSIGTGLYEQYF. CDR3 DNA: TGTGCCAGTAGTATAGGGACAGGCCTCTACGAGCAGTACTTC.

The chain combines TRBV18 with TRBJ2-1, with D perhaps TRBD1 or TRBD2 (5 bases each). The germline V gene encodes CDR1 KGHSH and CDR2 LQKENI. V lost 6 bases to trimming and J lost 4 bases, with 16 bases between them. This CDR3 region has 15 residues. CDR3 DNA: TGTGCCAGCTCCCGGGGCAGCGGAGATTACAATGAGCAGTTCTTC. This gives the protein CASSRGSGDYNEQFF. Drawing the rest from reference TRBV18 and TRBJ2-1, the complete variable domain is NAGVMQNPRHLVRRRGQEARLRCSPMKGHSHVYWYRQLPEEGLKFMVYLQKENIIDESGMPKERFSAEFPKEGPSILRIQQVVRGDSAAYFCASSRGSGDYNEQFFGPGTRLTVL.

This clone was seen just once. The J gene is TRBJ2-5, the V gene TRBV19, with 13 nucleotides matching TRBD2. Germline trimming cut 5 bases from V and 4 bases from J; bases unmatched to any gene: 7. The CDR3 consists of 16 residues. Germline assignment: CDR1 LNHDA and CDR2 SQIVND (reference sequence). The CDR3 coding sequence is TGTGCCAGTAGTCCCAGACTAGCGGGAGGCCTAGAGACCCAGTACTTC. This sequence encodes CASSPRLAGGLETQYF.

The chain recombines TRBV5-1 with TRBJ1-5; D perhaps matches TRBD1 (6 bases). Looked up from germline, CDR1 is SGHRS and CDR2 is YFSETQ. The CDR3 loop spans 12 amino acids. V was clipped by 3 bases and J by 7 bases, with 8 bases between them. CDR3 region: CASSYTGQPQHF. CDR3 in DNA: TGCGCCAGCAGCTACACAGGGCAGCCCCAGCATTTT.

This sequence joins TRBV5-3 and TRBJ1-6; D is unclear. TRBV5-3 is noted as an ORF with a role that remains uncertain. V dropped 2 bases and J dropped 14 bases, with 17 bases sitting between them. The length of the CDR3 is 14 residues. CDR3 bases: TGTGCCAGAAGCTTCTACAGATCTGTTCTGACCCTCCACTTT. This codes for CARSFYRSVLTLHF.

V gene TRBV7-9 combines with J gene TRBJ1-5; no clear D gene. V was cut by 2 bases and J by 3 bases, with 8 bases left in between. The CDR3 has 14 residues. Germline V gives CDR1 SEHNR, CDR2 FQNEAQ (reference sequence). The CDR3 here is CASSLNGFNQPQHF. The CDR3 nucleotides are TGTGCCAGCAGCTTAAACGGTTTCAATCAGCCCCAGCATTTT.

This clone was seen only once. The chain employs TRBV6-5 and TRBJ1-1; the D is unclear. Germline V CDR1 and CDR2: MNHEY, SVGAGI. The CDR3 covers 13 residues. Trimming stripped 4 bases from V and 1 base from J, with 7 bases between. CDR3 bases: TGTGCCAGCAGTTCCTTAGGGAACACTGAAGCTTTCTTT. As protein: CASSSLGNTEAFF.

The rearrangement joins TRBV19 to TRBJ1-1, with 7 bases lining up with TRBD1. V was pared by 5 bases and J by 3 bases, with 6 bases of the junction left unmatched. Germline V CDR1 and CDR2: LNHDA, SQIVND (reference sequence). This CDR3 has 14 residues. Written as DNA, the CDR3 is TGTGCCAGTAGTTTGACAGGGAGGGACACTGAAGCTTTCTTT. Residues: CASSLTGRDTEAFF.

The J gene is TRBJ1-2, the V gene TRBV10-3; tentatively, D is TRBD1 (6 bases). Germline V gives CDR1 ENHRY, CDR2 SYGVKD. Trimming cost V 7 bases and J 8 bases, with 17 bases left between them. CDR3 size: 13 residues. CDR3 amino acids: CAITTVGAEGYTF. The CDR3 DNA sequence: TGTGCCATCACCACGGTGGGGGCCGAGGGCTACACCTTC.

This clone has just a few counts. V and J are TRBV7-6 and TRBJ1-1, with D hard to call. Germline V lookup: CDR1 SGHVS, CDR2 FNYEAQ. This CDR3 is 13 amino acids long. Between the trimmed V and J ends, which lost 2 bases and 1 base, there was a span of 5 bases. DNA for the CDR3: TGTGCCAGCAGCTTAAACCAGAACACTGAAGCTTTCTTT. Translation gives CASSLNQNTEAFF.

The chain is built from TRBV7-2 and TRBJ1-3; no clear D gene. Germline CDR1 and CDR2: SGHTA and FQGNSA. V lost 7 bases to trimming and J lost 0 bases, with 10 bases between them. The CDR3 extends over 14 amino acids. The CDR3 sequence is CASTHPSSGNTIYF. The DNA for the CDR3 is TGTGCCAGCACCCACCCCTCCTCTGGAAACACCATATATTTT.

The chain combines TRBV6-6 with TRBJ1-3; the match to TRBD1 covers 7 bases. This CDR3 contains 14 residues. The V and J ends lost 5 bases and 1 base, in that order; junction bases with no gene match: 2. Germline V gene lookup returns CDR1 MNHNY and CDR2 SVGAGI (reference sequence). CDR3 loop: CASSADRSGNTIYF. Here the CDR3 DNA reads TGTGCCAGCAGTGCGGACAGGTCTGGAAACACCATATATTTT.

The V call is TRBV7-6, the J call TRBJ2-5, with 8 bases lining up with TRBD2. CDR3 length: 17 amino acids. After removal of 5 bases from V and 2 bases from J, the junction contained 13 bases not matched to a gene. Germline V gene sequence: CDR1 SGHVS, CDR2 FNYEAQ. This CDR3 is CASSALITGLGQETQYF. DNA of the CDR3: TGTGCCAGCAGCGCGTTAATCACGGGACTAGGGCAAGAGACCCAGTACTTC.

The chain carries TRBV9 and TRBJ1-6, with no clear D. V was cut by 0 bases and J by 5 bases, with 3 bases left in between. This CDR3 is built from 13 residues. Germline CDR1 is SGDLS and CDR2 is YYNGEE. The CDR3 is CASSVVDNSPLHF. The CDR3 DNA is TGTGCCAGCAGCGTAGTCGATAATTCACCCCTCCACTTT. The full variable domain, with the rest looked up from reference TRBV9 and TRBJ1-6, is DSGVTQTPKHLITATGQRVTLRCSPRSGDLSVYWYQQSLDQGLQFLIQYYNGEERAKGNILERFSAQQFPDLHSELNLSSLELGDSALYFCASSVVDNSPLHFGNGTRLTVT.

In nucleotides, the CDR3 is TGTGCCAGTATCCCCAGGGGGCGGGGGAACACTGAAGCTTTCTTT. Translating it yields CASIPRGRGNTEAFF. This chain connects TRBV19 to TRBJ1-1; the match to TRBD1 covers 8 bases. The germline CDR1 and CDR2 sequences are LNHDA and SQIVND (reference sequence). This CDR3 region has 15 residues. Trimming cost V 7 bases and J 1 base; bases outside gene matches: 8.

This chain joins TRBV7-9 and TRBJ2-3; 7 bases are a match to TRBD2. V shed 5 bases and J 1 base; nucleotides not matched to a gene: 3. The CDR3 runs 14 residues. Germline V gene lookup returns CDR1 SEHNR and CDR2 FQNEAQ (reference sequence). The CDR3 is CASSGGSRTDTQYF. Here the CDR3 DNA reads TGTGCCAGCAGCGGCGGGAGCCGCACAGATACGCAGTATTTT. The full variable domain, its missing parts supplied by reference TRBV7-9 and TRBJ2-3, is DTGVSQNPRHKITKRGQNVTFRCDPISEHNRLYWYRQTLGQGPEFLTYFQNEAQLEKSRLLSDRFSAERPKGSFSTLEIQRTEQGDSAMYLCASSGGSRTDTQYFGPGTRLTVL.

The CDR3 region has the DNA TGTGCCAGCAGTGAAGCTGGAAACTATGGCTACACCTTC. This gives the protein CASSEAGNYGYTF. This chain joins TRBV2 and TRBJ1-2, with unresolved D. V was cut by 0 bases and J by 2 bases, with 4 bases left in between. CDR3 size: 13 residues. CDR1 and CDR2 from the germline V gene are SNHLY and FYNNEI.

The chain uses TRBV3-1 (or the pseudogene TRBV3-2) and TRBJ2-2; D unresolved. The CDR3 is 12 residues long. Trimming took off 3 bases at V and 3 bases at J, with 2 bases between the two ends. Germline CDR1 LGHDT, CDR2 YNNKEL (reference sequence). This chain's CDR3 is CASSHDTGELFF. The CDR3 bases are TGTGCCAGCAGCCACGACACCGGGGAGCTGTTTTTT.

The V gene is TRBV11-2, the J gene TRBJ1-3, with a weak D call TRBD1 (5 bases). In germline, CDR1 is SGHAT, CDR2 FQNNGV. With 2 bases removed from V and 2 bases from J, the gap between germline ends came to 10 bases. The CDR3 runs to 15 residues. CDR3 loop: CASSLRTSPGNTIYF. In nucleotides, the CDR3 is TGTGCCAGCAGCTTAAGGACATCTCCTGGAAACACCATATATTTT.

This chain links TRBV28 with TRBJ2-2; 9 nucleotides align to TRBD2. After removal of 7 bases from V and 1 base from J, the junction contained 4 bases not matched to a gene. Germline CDR1 is MDHEN and CDR2 is SYDVKM. The CDR3 is 15 residues long. The DNA of the CDR3 is TGTGCCAGCATCCGCGGGAGGGGGAACACCGGGGAGCTGTTTTTT. Translating gives CASIRGRGNTGELFF.

V gene TRBV30 combines with J gene TRBJ1-4, with D possibly being TRBD1 (5 bases). The CDR3 is 16 amino acids. Between the trimmed V and J ends, which lost 3 bases and 2 bases, there was a span of 16 bases. Germline V gene lookup returns CDR1 GTSNPN and CDR2 SVGIG (reference sequence). The DNA of the CDR3 is TGTGCCTGGAGGAGGTGGGGGGGATCCACTAATGAAAAACTGTTTTTT. Translation gives CAWRRWGGSTNEKLFF.

The chain is built from TRBV9 and TRBJ1-2, with a weak D call TRBD1 (6 bases). Germline-derived CDR1 and CDR2 are SGDLS and YYNGEE. V dropped 4 bases and J dropped 8 bases, with 9 bases sitting between them. The CDR3 contains 11 residues. The CDR3 spells CASSTGYGYTF. For the CDR3, the DNA is TGTGCCAGCAGCACAGGGTACGGCTACACCTTC.

This sequence joins TRBV19 and TRBJ1-2; D ambiguous. Trimming left V 5 bases short and J 3 bases short, with 7 bases between. Germline V CDR1 and CDR2: LNHDA, SQIVND (reference sequence). The CDR3 sequence is 12 residues long. The CDR3 here is CASSRGDYGYTF. The DNA of the CDR3 is TGTGCCAGTAGTCGGGGAGACTATGGCTACACCTTC. The variable domain in full, completed from reference TRBV19 and TRBJ1-2, reads DGGITQSPKYLFRKEGQNVTLSCEQNLNHDAMYWYRQDPGQGLRLIYYSQIVNDFQKGDIAEGYSVSREKKESFPLTVTSAQKNPTAFYLCASSRGDYGYTFGSGTRLTVV.

The chain links TRBV19 to TRBJ1-6, with D possibly matching TRBD1 (5 bases). The CDR3 runs 14 residues. Trimming removed 3 bases from V and 7 bases from J, with 10 bases in between. From germline, CDR1 is LNHDA and CDR2 SQIVND (reference sequence). The CDR3 reads CASSIARVNSPLHF. In DNA, the CDR3 is TGTGCCAGTAGTATCGCCAGGGTAAATTCACCCCTCCACTTT. Full variable domain (missing parts from reference TRBV19 and TRBJ1-6): DGGITQSPKYLFRKEGQNVTLSCEQNLNHDAMYWYRQDPGQGLRLIYYSQIVNDFQKGDIAEGYSVSREKKESFPLTVTSAQKNPTAFYLCASSIARVNSPLHFGNGTRLTVT.

The rearrangement links TRBV12-5 to TRBJ1-4, with a tentative D call TRBD1 (5 bases). V gave up 5 bases and J gave up 7 bases, with 14 bases separating them. The CDR3 consists of 14 residues. The germline V gene has CDR1 LGHNT and CDR2 FRNRAP. The CDR3 DNA is TGTGCTAGTGGTCCCGGTACAGGATTTGAAAAACTGTTTTTT. This gives the protein CASGPGTGFEKLFF. Combining the CDR3 with reference TRBV12-5 and TRBJ1-4 gives the whole variable domain DARVTQTPRHKVTEMGQEVTMRCQPILGHNTVFWYRQTMMQGLELLAYFRNRAPLDDSGMPKDRFSAEMPDATLATLKIQPSEPRDSAVYFCASGPGTGFEKLFFGSGTQLSVL.

This chain connects TRBV29-1 to TRBJ2-5, with a tentative D call TRBD2 (6 bases). The CDR3 extends over 13 amino acids. Germline CDR1 and CDR2: SQVTM and ANQGSEA. V lost 5 bases and J lost 1, with 11 bases in between. The CDR3 sequence: CSVYGGFQETQYF. CDR3 sequence (DNA): TGCAGCGTTTATGGAGGGTTCCAAGAGACCCAGTACTTC. Combining the CDR3 with reference TRBV29-1 and TRBJ2-5 gives the whole variable domain SAVISQKPSRDICQRGTSLTIQCQVDSQVTMMFWYRQQPGQSLTLIATANQGSEATYESGFVIDKFPISRPNLTFSTLTVSNMSPEDSSIYLCSVYGGFQETQYFGPGTRLLVL.

CDR3 residues: CASRSGPGGIYGYTF. The CDR3 coding sequence is TGTGCCAGCAGATCCGGGCCAGGGGGCATCTATGGCTACACCTTC. V gene TRBV6-5 combines with J gene TRBJ1-2; 8 bases match TRBD1. Trimming took 6 bases from V and 4 from J; bases not matched to a gene: 10. This CDR3 comprises 15 residues. Germline V gene lookup returns CDR1 MNHEY and CDR2 SVGAGI.

This clone was observed a handful of times. The chain has TRBV6-5 and TRBJ1-2; D unclear. The CDR3 extends over 15 amino acids. CDR1 and CDR2 (germline): MNHEY, SVGAGI. V lost 6 bases and J 7 bases, leaving 21 bases between the germline ends. The CDR3 sequence is CASRGLTVRSGGYTF. The CDR3 nucleotides are TGTGCCAGCAGGGGTTTAACGGTCCGCTCCGGTGGCTACACCTTC.